These 4 T cell receptor beta chains were all obtained from the same sample, sequenced in a study of blood T cell repertoires in COVID-19. Using immunoSEQ multiplex PCR, the repertoire was profiled, and TCRdb retains in-frame clones only, with some absent. The table includes about 170,000 clones, about 85% detected once. The sequencing input was peripheral blood. Source of these receptors: an older man with COVID-19, enrolled during active disease.

The genes are TRBV18 and TRBJ1-1, with 7 nucleotides matching TRBD1. Germline V lookup: CDR1 KGHSH, CDR2 LQKENI. After removal of 3 bases from V and 5 bases from J, the junction contained 6 bases not matched to a gene. The CDR3 has 14 residues. CDR3 DNA sequence: TGTGCCAGCTCACCTACAGGGGTGGGGACTGAAGCTTTCTTT. Its protein product is CASSPTGVGTEAFF.

A few counts support this clone. The rearrangement uses TRBV6-5 and TRBJ1-1, with D possibly TRBD1 on 6 matching bases. Between the trimmed V and J ends, which lost 11 bases and 0 bases, there was a span of 16 bases. The CDR3 runs 14 residues. From germline, CDR1 is MNHEY and CDR2 SVGAGI. CDR3 DNA: TGTGCCTCCTTAGGGGACATCATGAACACTGAAGCTTTCTTT. Translating it yields CASLGDIMNTEAFF.

This sequence joins TRBV5-1 and TRBJ2-2; 12 bases agree with TRBD1. The CDR3 has 17 amino acids. With V trimmed by 0 bases and J by 4 bases, 4 bases remained unmatched. Germline CDR1 is SGHRS and CDR2 is YFSETQ. The CDR3, as DNA: TGCGCCAGCAGCTTGGAAGGGACAGGGGGCCTCACCGGGGAGCTGTTTTTT. This gives the protein CASSLEGTGGLTGELFF.

Only a few counts were recorded for this clone. The chain is built from TRBV18 and TRBJ2-1; D remains ambiguous. Germline loops: CDR1 KGHSH, CDR2 LQKENI. Trimming removed 0 bases from V and 8 bases from J, with 11 bases in between. The CDR3 contains 14 residues. The CDR3 protein is CASSPPADTYEQFF. CDR3 nucleotide sequence: TGTGCCAGCTCACCACCCGCAGACACCTATGAGCAGTTCTTC.